The text below deals with one TCR beta chain. The antigen is not known. An Oncomine TCR Beta short-read assay was used to sequence the DNA from cultured CD4+ T cells. TCRdb called the PCR reads again in MiXCR, with one record for every CDR3 protein. Among fewer than 15,000 distinct CDR3 sequences listed, over 60% were seen once. These data come from a study of vaccination and CD4 T cells after COVID-19. This CDR3 comprises 15 residues. Trimming removed 2 bases at V and 0 bases at J, with 11 bases between. Germline assignment: CDR1 SGHVS and CDR2 FQNEAQ. Treatment noted: approximately nine-day PBMC culture with coronavirus spike peptide pools or control peptides (ViraFEST assay).

The origin of this receptor is a human donor who had recovered from COVID-19. Sequenced material: CD4+ T cells from blood, cultured in vitro. The rearrangement links TRBV7-8 to TRBJ2-7; perhaps TRBD2 as D (5 bases). DNA for the CDR3: TGTGCCAGCAGCTTAATTGAGGAGGTCTCCTACGAGCAGTACTTC. Translating gives CASSLIEEVSYEQYF.